This T cell receptor beta chain was found in a study of T cells after yellow fever vaccination. Only a few counts were recorded for this clonotype. Its antigen remains unidentified. Generation of TCR cDNA used 5'RACE template switching (which added a universal primer site and UMIs). MiXCR, run by TCRdb on the 5' RACE reads, gives a single entry per CDR3 protein. The sample lists approximately 610,000 distinct CDR3 sequences, about 17% seen once, with around 16% in the top ten. Points from the study as a whole: A minor fraction of clonotypes spanned both CD4 and CD8 compartments. A secondary response was less intense yet reached its peak sooner, at day 5 versus 15. Clones that expanded after primary vaccination mostly reappeared after the booster (roughly 95% CD4, 70% to 90% CD8).

The CDR3 totals 15 residues. Germline CDR1 SGHTA, CDR2 FQGNSA. The V end was cut by 3 bases, the J end by 0 bases, with 9 bases between. The chain is built from TRBV7-2 and TRBJ1-3; no definite D call. Specimen: PBMCs, collected 5 to 6 days after the first yellow fever vaccination. The clonotype originates from a man between 18 and 29 years old who received the YFV17D yellow fever vaccine. The CDR3 DNA reads TGTGCCAGCAGCTTTCAGACCAGCTCTGGAAACACCATATATTTT. It specifies CASSFQTSSGNTIYF.